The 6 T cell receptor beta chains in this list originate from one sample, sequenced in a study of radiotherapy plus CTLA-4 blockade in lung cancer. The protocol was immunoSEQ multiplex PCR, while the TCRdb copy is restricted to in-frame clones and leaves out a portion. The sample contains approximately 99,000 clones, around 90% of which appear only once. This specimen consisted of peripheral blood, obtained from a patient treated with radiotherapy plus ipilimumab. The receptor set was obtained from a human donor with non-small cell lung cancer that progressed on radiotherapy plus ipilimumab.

CDR3 DNA sequence: TGTGCCAGCTTGTTTTGGGCGGGAGGGGGCAATGAGCAGTTCTTC. Its protein product is CASLFWAGGGNEQFF. The chain links TRBV6-1 to TRBJ2-1; 9 bases are shared with TRBD2. The CDR3 contains 15 residues. Unmatched junction bases numbered 11, after V lost 8 bases and J lost 6 bases. Germline assignment: CDR1 MNHNS and CDR2 SASEGT.

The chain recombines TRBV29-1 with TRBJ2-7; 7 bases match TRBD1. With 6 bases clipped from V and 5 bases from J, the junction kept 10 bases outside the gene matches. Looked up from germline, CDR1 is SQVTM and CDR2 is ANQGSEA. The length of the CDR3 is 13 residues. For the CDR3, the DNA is TGCAGCGTCGCAACTCACAGGGGCCACGAGCAGTACTTC. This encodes CSVATHRGHEQYF.

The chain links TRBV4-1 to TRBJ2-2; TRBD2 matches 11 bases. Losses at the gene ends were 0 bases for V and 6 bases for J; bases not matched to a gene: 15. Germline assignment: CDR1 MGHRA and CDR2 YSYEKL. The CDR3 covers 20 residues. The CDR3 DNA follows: TGCGCCAGCAGCCAAGACGCCGGGACTAGCGGTTGGACGAGCGCCGGGGAGCTGTTTTTT. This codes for CASSQDAGTSGWTSAGELFF.

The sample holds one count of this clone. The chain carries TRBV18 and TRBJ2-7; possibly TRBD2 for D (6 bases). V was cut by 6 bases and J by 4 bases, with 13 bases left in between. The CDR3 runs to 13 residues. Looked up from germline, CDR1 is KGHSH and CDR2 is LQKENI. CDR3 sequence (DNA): TGTGCCAGCTCGCGGGACGGTTTATACGAGCAGTACTTC. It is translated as CASSRDGLYEQYF.

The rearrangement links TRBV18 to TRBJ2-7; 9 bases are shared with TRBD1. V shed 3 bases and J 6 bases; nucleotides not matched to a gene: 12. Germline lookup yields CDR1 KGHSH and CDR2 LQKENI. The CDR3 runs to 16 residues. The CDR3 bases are TGTGCCAGCTCACCGCCCAACCCGGGACAGGGTTCCGAGCAGTACTTC. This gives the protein CASSPPNPGQGSEQYF.

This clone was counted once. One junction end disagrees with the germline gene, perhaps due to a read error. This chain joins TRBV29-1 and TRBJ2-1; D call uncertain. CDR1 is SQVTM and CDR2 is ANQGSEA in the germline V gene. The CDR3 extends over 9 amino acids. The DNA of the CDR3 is TGCAGCTTTGAAATGATGCAGTTCTTC. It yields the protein CSFEMMQFF.